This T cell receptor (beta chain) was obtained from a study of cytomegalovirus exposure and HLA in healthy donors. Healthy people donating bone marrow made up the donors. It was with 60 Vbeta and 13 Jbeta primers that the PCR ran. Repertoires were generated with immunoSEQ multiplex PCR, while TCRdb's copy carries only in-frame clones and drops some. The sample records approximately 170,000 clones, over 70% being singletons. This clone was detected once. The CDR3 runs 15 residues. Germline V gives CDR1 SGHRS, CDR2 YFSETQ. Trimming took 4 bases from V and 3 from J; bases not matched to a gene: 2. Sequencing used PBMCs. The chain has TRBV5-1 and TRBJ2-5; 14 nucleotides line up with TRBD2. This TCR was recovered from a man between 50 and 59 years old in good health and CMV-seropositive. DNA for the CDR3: TGCGCCAGCAGCATGGGACTAGCGGGAGAAGAGACCCAGTACTTC. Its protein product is CASSMGLAGEETQYF.